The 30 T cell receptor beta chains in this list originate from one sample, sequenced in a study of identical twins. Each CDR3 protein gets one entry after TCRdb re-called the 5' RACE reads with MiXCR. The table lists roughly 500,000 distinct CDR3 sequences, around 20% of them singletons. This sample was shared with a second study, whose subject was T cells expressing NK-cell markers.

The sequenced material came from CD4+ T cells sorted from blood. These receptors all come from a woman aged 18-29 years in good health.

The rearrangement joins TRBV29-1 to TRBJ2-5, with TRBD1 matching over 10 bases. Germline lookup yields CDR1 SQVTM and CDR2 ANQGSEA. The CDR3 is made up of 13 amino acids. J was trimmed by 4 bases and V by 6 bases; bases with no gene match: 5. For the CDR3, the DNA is TGCAGCGTCTTCCGGGACAGGGGAGAGACCCAGTACTTC. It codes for CSVFRDRGETQYF. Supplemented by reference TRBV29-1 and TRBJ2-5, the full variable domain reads SAVISQKPSRDICQRGTSLTIQCQVDSQVTMMFWYRQQPGQSLTLIATANQGSEATYESGFVIDKFPISRPNLTFSTLTVSNMSPEDSSIYLCSVFRDRGETQYFGPGTRLLVL.

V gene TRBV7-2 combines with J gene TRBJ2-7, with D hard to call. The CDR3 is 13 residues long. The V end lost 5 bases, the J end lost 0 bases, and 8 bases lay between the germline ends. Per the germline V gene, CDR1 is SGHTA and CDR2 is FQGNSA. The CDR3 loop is CASSRVSSYEQYF. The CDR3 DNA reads TGTGCCAGCAGCCGGGTTTCCTCCTACGAGCAGTACTTC.

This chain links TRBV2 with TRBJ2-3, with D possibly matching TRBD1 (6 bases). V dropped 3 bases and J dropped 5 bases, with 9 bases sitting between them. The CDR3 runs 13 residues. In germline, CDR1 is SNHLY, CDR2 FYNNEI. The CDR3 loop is CASSDRGVDTQYF. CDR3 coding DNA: TGTGCCAGCAGTGACAGGGGAGTAGATACGCAGTATTTT.

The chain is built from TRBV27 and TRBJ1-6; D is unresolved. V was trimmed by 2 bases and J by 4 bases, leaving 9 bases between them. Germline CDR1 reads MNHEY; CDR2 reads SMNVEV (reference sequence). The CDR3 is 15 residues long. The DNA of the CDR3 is TGTGCCAGCAGTTTAGCGTCAGTTTATAATTCACCCCTCCACTTT. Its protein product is CASSLASVYNSPLHF.

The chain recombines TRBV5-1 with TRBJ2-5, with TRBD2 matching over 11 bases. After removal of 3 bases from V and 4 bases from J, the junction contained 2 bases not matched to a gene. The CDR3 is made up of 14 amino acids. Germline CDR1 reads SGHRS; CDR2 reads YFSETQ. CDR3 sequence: CASSSTSGAETQYF. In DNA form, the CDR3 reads TGCGCCAGCAGCTCGACTAGCGGGGCAGAGACCCAGTACTTC.

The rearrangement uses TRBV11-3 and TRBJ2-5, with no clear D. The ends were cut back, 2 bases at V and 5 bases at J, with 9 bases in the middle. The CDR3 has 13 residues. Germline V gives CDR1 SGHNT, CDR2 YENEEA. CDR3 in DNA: TGTGCCAGCAGCTTATTTTCCGGGGAGACCCAGTACTTC. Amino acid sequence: CASSLFSGETQYF.

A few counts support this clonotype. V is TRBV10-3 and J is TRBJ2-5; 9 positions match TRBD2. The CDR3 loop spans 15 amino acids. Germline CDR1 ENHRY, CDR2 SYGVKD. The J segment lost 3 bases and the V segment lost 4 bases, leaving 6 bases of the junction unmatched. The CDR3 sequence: CAISAAGGIEETQYF. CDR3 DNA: TGTGCCATCAGTGCGGCGGGGGGGATAGAAGAGACCCAGTACTTC.

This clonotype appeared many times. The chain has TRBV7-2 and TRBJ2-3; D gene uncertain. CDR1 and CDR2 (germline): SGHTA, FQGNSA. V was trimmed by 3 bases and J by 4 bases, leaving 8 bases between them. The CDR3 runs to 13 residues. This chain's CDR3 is CASSFSRADTQYF. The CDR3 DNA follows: TGTGCCAGCAGCTTTTCTCGGGCAGATACGCAGTATTTT.

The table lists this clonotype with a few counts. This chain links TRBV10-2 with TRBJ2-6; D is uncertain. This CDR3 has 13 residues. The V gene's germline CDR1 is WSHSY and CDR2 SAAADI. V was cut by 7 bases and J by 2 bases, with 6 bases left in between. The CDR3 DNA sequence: TGCGCCAGCATTAAGCCTGGGGCCAACGTCCTGACTTTC. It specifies CASIKPGANVLTF.

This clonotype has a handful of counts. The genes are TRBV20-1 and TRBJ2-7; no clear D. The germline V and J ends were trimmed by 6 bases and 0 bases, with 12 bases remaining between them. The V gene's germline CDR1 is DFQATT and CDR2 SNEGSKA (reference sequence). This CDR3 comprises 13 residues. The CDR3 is CSASREFSYEQYF. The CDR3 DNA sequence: TGCAGTGCAAGTAGGGAATTCTCCTACGAGCAGTACTTC.

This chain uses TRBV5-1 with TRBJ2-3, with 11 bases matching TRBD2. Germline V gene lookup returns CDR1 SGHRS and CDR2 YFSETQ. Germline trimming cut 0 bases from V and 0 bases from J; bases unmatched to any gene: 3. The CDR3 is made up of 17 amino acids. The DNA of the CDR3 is TGCGCCAGCAGCTTGGTGACTAGCGGGGCTAGCACAGATACGCAGTATTTT. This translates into CASSLVTSGASTDTQYF.

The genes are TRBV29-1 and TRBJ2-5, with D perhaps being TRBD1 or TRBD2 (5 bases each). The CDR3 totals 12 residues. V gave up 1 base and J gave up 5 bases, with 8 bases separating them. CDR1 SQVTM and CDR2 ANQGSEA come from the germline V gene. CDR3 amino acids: CSVEAGRETQYF. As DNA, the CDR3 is TGCAGCGTTGAAGCGGGGCGGGAGACCCAGTACTTC.

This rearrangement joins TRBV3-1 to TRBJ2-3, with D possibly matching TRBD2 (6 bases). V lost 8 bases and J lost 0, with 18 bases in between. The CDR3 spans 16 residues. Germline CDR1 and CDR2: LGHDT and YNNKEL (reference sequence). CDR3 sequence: CASSPSGGFSTDTQYF. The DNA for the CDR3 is TGTGCCAGCTCCCCCTCCGGAGGGTTCAGCACAGATACGCAGTATTTT.

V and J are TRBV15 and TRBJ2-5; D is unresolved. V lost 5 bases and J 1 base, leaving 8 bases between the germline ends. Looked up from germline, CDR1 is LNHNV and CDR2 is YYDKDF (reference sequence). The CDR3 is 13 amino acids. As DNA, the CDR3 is TGTGCCACCAGCCCAGCACGCCAAGAGACCCAGTACTTC. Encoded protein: CATSPARQETQYF.

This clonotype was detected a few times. In nucleotides, the CDR3 is TGTGCCAGCAGCTTAAGCCTAGCAACTACCGGGGAGCTGTTTTTT. Protein: CASSLSLATTGELFF. The chain has TRBV11-2 and TRBJ2-2; possible D gene TRBD2, 5 bases. With 2 bases removed from V and 5 bases from J, the gap between germline ends came to 12 bases. This CDR3 region has 15 residues. CDR1 is SGHAT, CDR2 FQNNGV, per germline.

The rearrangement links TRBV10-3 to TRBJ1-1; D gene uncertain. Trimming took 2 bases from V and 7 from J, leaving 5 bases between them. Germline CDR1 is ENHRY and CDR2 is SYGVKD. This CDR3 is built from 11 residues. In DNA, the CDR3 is TGTGCCATCAGTGAGCGGGGTGAAGCTTTCTTT. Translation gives CAISERGEAFF.

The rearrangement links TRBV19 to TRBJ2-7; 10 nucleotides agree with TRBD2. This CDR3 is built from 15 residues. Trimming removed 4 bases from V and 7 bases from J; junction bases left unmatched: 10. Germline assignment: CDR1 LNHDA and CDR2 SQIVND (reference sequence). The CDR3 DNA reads TGTGCCAGTAGTACCCTAGCGGGAGTGTCTTGGGAGCAGTACTTC. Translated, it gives CASSTLAGVSWEQYF.

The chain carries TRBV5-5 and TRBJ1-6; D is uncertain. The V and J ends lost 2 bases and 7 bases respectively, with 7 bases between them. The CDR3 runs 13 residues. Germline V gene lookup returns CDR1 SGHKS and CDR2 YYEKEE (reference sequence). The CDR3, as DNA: TGTGCCAGCAGCTTTACAGACAATTCACCCCTCCACTTT. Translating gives CASSFTDNSPLHF.

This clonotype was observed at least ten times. Here the CDR3 reads CASSILPGSAEAFF. The CDR3 DNA follows: TGTGCCAGCAGCATCCTCCCAGGGTCAGCTGAAGCTTTCTTT. This rearrangement joins TRBV12-3 or TRBV12-4 to TRBJ1-1; weak D call: TRBD1 (5 bases). Trimming pared 6 bases from V and 6 bases from J, leaving 17 bases between. The CDR3 sequence is 14 residues long.

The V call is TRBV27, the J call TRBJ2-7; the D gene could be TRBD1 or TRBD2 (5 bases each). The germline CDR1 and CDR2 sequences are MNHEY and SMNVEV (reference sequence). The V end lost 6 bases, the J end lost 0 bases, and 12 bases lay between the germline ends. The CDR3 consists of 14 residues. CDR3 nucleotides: TGTGCCAGCAGGCTCGGGACGGTCTCCTACGAGCAGTACTTC. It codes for CASRLGTVSYEQYF.

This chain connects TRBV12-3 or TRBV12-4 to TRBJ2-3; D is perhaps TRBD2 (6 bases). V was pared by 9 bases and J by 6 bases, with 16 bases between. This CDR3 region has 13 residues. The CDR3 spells CASTLRGSDTQYF. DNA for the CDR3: TGTGCCAGTACCCTTCGGGGGTCGGATACGCAGTATTTT.

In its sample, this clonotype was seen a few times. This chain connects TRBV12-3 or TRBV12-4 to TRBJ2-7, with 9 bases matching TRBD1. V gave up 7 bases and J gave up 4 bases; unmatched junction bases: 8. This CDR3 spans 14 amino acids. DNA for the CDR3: TGTGCCAGCACTTACGGACAGGGGAGATACGAGCAGTACTTC. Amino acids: CASTYGQGRYEQYF.

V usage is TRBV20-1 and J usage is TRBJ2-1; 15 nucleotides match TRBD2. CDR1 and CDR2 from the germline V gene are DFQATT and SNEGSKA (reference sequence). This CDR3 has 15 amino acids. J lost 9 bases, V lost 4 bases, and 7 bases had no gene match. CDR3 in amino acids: CSATAGTSGRSEQFF. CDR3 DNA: TGCAGTGCTACGGCCGGGACTAGCGGGAGGAGTGAGCAGTTCTTC.

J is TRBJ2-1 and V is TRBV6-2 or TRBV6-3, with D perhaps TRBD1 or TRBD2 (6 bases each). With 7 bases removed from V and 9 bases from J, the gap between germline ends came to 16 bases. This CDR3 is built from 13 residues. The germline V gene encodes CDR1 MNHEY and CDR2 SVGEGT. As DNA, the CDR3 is TGTGCCAGCAAGGGAGGACAGTGGGCTGAGCAGTTCTTC. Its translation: CASKGGQWAEQFF.

The CDR3 here is CASGTWYNEQFF. The CDR3, as DNA: TGTGCCAGCGGTACCTGGTACAATGAGCAGTTCTTC. The chain recombines TRBV7-9 with TRBJ2-1; no definite D call. This CDR3 region has 12 residues. The germline V and J ends were trimmed by 8 bases and 4 bases, with 9 bases remaining between them. From germline, CDR1 is SEHNR and CDR2 FQNEAQ (reference sequence).

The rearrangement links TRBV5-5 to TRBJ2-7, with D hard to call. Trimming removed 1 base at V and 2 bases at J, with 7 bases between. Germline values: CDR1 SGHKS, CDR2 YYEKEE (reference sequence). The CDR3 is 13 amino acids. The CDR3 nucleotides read TGTGCCAGCAGCTTGTCCCTTACCTACGAGCAGTACTTC. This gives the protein CASSLSLTYEQYF. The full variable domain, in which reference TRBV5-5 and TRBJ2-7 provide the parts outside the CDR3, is DAGVTQSPTHLIKTRGQQVTLRCSPISGHKSVSWYQQVLGQGPQFIFQYYEKEERGRGNFPDRFSARQFPNYSSELNVNALLLGDSALYLCASSLSLTYEQYFGPGTRLTVT.

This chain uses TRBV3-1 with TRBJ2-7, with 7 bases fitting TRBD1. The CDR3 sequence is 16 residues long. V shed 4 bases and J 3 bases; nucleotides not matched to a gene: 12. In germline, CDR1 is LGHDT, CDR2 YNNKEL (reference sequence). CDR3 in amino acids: CASSPALGTVVYEQYF. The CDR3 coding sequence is TGTGCCAGCAGCCCCGCACTCGGGACAGTTGTCTACGAGCAGTACTTC.

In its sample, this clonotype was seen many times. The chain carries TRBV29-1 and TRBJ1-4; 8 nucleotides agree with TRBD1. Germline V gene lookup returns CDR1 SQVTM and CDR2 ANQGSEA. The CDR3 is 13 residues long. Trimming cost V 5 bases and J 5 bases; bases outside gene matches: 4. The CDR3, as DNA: TGCAGCGTTAGGGCAGGGGGCAATGAAAAACTGTTTTTT. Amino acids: CSVRAGGNEKLFF.

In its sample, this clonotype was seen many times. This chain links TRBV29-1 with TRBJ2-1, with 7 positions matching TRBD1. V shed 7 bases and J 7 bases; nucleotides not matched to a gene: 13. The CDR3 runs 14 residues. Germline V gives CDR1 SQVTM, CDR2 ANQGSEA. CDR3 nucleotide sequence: TGCAGCGCGATGACAGGGCTAAATGGGAATGAGCAGTTCTTC. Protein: CSAMTGLNGNEQFF.

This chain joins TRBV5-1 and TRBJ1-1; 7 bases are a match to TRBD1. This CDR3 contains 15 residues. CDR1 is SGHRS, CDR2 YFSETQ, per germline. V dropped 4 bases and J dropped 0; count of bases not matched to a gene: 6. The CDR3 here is CASSAQTGMNTEAFF. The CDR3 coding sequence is TGCGCCAGCAGCGCCCAGACAGGGATGAACACTGAAGCTTTCTTT.